The entry below describes one TCR beta chain. The target of this receptor is not known. Base-call qualities are not available, and no considerably larger clone is one nucleotide away. The source of the sample is a study of cytomegalovirus exposure and HLA in healthy donors (dated 2017 in TCRdb). At the level of the whole study: An earlier analysis of 587 of the donors reported approximately 300 Gb of sequence data and 117 million unique TCR beta sequences obtained from around 190 million T cells. Besides the first cohort of more than 650 subjects, a separate validation cohort made up of 120 different subjects was used. Rather than drawing on any new phenotypic data, the later analysis identified candidate immune exposures from TCR beta sequences and the way those sequences occurred across donors. Several DR-DQ haplotypes were treated as single units for association and clustering because of strong linkage in the cohort. All discovery cohort repertoires had been generated on a single sequencing platform. To predict cytomegalovirus infection status, the study combined high-throughput TCR immunosequencing, statistical association of individual TCRs with disease status, and machine learning. An earlier analysis of some 500 of the donors used high-throughput TCR beta sequencing to judge whether each TCR beta V gene segment behaved as functional or pseudogenic. A later analysis re-examined previously published TCR beta repertoires from several hundred donors and added high-resolution HLA genotyping to investigate patterns of TCR occurrence. Class I and class II HLA loci were covered by the typing at four-digit resolution. Across some 400 genotyped donors of the cohort, an average of approximately 220,000 unique TCR beta nucleotide sequences per donor were sequenced, and 15% to 20% of those sequences were non-productive. Donor age, sex, ethnicity and CMV serostatus were compiled alongside the repertoire data. Typing coverage differed by locus: A, B, C, DRB1 and DQB1 were typed in roughly 620-630 donors, DQA1 in roughly 500, DPA1 in around 600, and DPB1 in approximately 450. A later genetic analysis took genome-wide SNP genotypes for about 65% of the 666 donors and used that subset as a discovery cohort. The study aimed to test whether cataloging public T cell receptors could reveal signatures of past pathogen exposure. The study profiled the T cell repertoires of about 720 subjects by immunosequencing and related them to cytomegalovirus serostatus. The genetic ancestry cluster associated with self-reported Caucasian donors included 81% of the roughly 400 genotyped donors. Around 300 gigabases of sequencing data and tens of millions of unique TCR sequences were included in an early release covering about 700 HLA-typed donors.

From the cysteine through the phenylalanine, the CDR3 covers 11 amino acids. The only DNA kept is the CDR3, 33 bases in frame from the first base. CDR1 and CDR2 (SQVTM, ANQGSEA) derive from the germline V gene. The junction carries 7 bases between V and J, which are trimmed by 4 bases and 4 bases respectively. Broader findings and caveats from the paper: A further reported finding was that TCR beta sequences accurately predicted the HLA-A and HLA-B alleles for most subjects in the first cohort. Because the 87-base-pair reads could not distinguish some IMGT-functional V segments, including TRBV6-2 and TRBV6-3, those segments were excluded. In a later analysis, HLA-associated TCR beta chains were found to be more clonally expanded and to have lower generation probabilities than equally common non-associated chains. Because HLA typing was missing for some donors at each locus, association tests included only the typed subset. When HLA alleles, especially DR and DQ, strongly co-occurred, TCR associations were difficult to assign to individual alleles. In vitro tests confirmed that three of the cytomegalovirus-associated TCR beta chains recognize cytomegalovirus antigens. Most TCR sequences were observed very rarely across donors, whereas some public TCRs were present in many individuals. The earlier analysis of 587 of the donors excluded 15 to 20 rarely observed V segments, including chromosome 9 orphons, because counts were too low. According to a later analysis, TCR association rates differed among HLA loci, with DRB1 alleles showing the most associated TCRs and HLA-C alleles showing the fewest. Linkage disequilibrium might explain the correlated functional status among segregating V segments, but an unknown experimental factor could not be excluded. A later analysis found that most CMV-associated TCR beta chains appeared HLA-restricted, with HLA associations seemingly driven largely by CMV exposure. A cluster of highly shared sequence variants was judged likely to represent a technical artifact of the sequencing pipeline. An earlier analysis of 587 of the donors showed that most TCR beta V segments appeared in productive rearrangements either about 87% or about 30% of the time, which broadly matched IMGT annotations. CMV serostatus was the only immune exposure information available for the cohort. It was suggested by the authors that the approach could potentially be generalized to other disease states and immunological phenotypes. Compared with the roughly 710-donor mean, donors in an Asian-associated ancestry cluster had fewer N-insertions in productive TCRs, according to a later genetic analysis. The classifier was reported to diagnose cytomegalovirus status with high specificity and sensitivity in both the original cohort and the validation cohort. A later analysis reported that several top co-occurrence clusters appeared linked to parvovirus B19, influenza, CMV and Epstein-Barr virus. This cohort had only TCR beta chains sequenced, and the lack of alpha or paired-chain data limited which features could be detected. The study listed approximately 160 TCR beta chains as associated with cytomegalovirus. The presence/absence analyses assumed that sequencing depth was roughly uniform across donors, and that assumption may not be true. V-gene and J-gene trimming of TCR beta chains was associated with a missense DCLRE1C variant in a later genetic analysis, and the association was replicated in an independent cohort. In a later analysis, 15,000 to 20,000 TCR beta sequences were associated with specific HLA alleles at a false discovery rate of 0.05.

The library came from the immunoSEQ multiplex PCR assay. A mixture of 60 forward primers for TCR Vbeta segments and 13 reverse primers for TCR Jbeta segments was used in the multiplex PCR. A multiplex PCR assay on genomic DNA amplified the CDR3 region of rearranged TCR beta genes. Amplified TCR beta libraries were sequenced as 87-base-pair reads on the Illumina HiSeq System. Per the source publication's procedure: A later analysis counted approximately 76 million unique TCR beta chains across the roughly 700 repertoires, and around 9.9 million of these chains were shared by at least two donors. Raw reads were error-corrected and collapsed into unique sequences with a nearest-neighbor algorithm that merged closely related sequences to remove PCR and sequencing errors. V, D and J gene segments were assigned by aligning CDR3 sequences to IMGT reference sequences. For a sequence to be retained, a match of at least six nucleotides was required to both a V gene segment and a J gene segment. A rearrangement was called productive if the CDR3 had no stop codons and remained in frame with V and J, and every other rearrangement was called non-productive. Following IMGT convention, CDR3 was defined as the stretch from the second conserved V-encoded cysteine to the conserved J-encoded phenylalanine. The earlier analysis of about 500 of the donors excluded sequences that lacked an unambiguous match to a single V gene segment. An earlier analysis of fewer than 750 of the donors called V segments functional above 56.7% productive rearrangements and segregating when the between-donor standard deviation exceeded 5%. A statistical classification framework was built for diagnosing cytomegalovirus status from the catalog of TCR beta chain sequences. V and J gene assignment, in a later analysis, came from comparing TCR nucleotide sequences with IMGT/GENE-DB human TR gene sequences. In a later analysis, CDR3 sequences and most-parsimonious VDJ recombination scenarios were assigned using the TCRdist pipeline. A later analysis defined each TCR beta chain by its CDR3 amino acid sequence plus V-gene family, and excluded reads lacking a unique V-gene family. To address suspected cross-contamination and a sequencing artifact, a later analysis removed around 590 highly shared, low-generation-probability nucleotide sequences. For each public chain, a later analysis derived a clonal expansion index from normalized ranks of inferred template counts within each repertoire. In a later analysis, generation probabilities were computed using a VDJ recombination model fitted to out-of-frame rearrangements, and the results were checked against IGoR. In a later analysis, TCR-TCR, TCR-HLA and TCR-CMV co-occurrence was scored with hypergeometric tests, and a repertoire-size bias correction was applied to TCR pairs. A later analysis estimated false discovery rates by permuting HLA or CMV assignments 20 times. In a later analysis, co-occurring TCRs were grouped using DBSCAN, and TCRdist sequence similarity was added for clustering within HLA-allele-positive subsets. Repertoires with fewer than 30,000 or more than 120,000 public chains were left out of co-occurrence clustering, as were roughly five repertoires with anomalous nucleotide sharing. TCRdb took this table from immuneACCESS and kept in-frame rearrangements with V and J called. Such tables lack part of the clones; where checked against another copy, unresolved V genes explain under half of the gap, and the rest is unexplained. V and J calls and clone size are given by that table; D and trimming were obtained from the DNA. The table for this sample lists over 75,000 clones; about three quarters of them were counted only once. In total, the top ten clones hold approximately 5.7% of the sample.

In total, 500 to 700 healthy bone marrow donors made up the cohort. All cohort members were sampled while nominally healthy, although unrecorded immune exposures were likely present. The donor tested CMV seronegative and was one of the 352 seronegative cohort members. Each donor provided a peripheral blood sample, and peripheral blood mononuclear cells were used for TCR beta sequencing. The Qiagen DNeasy Blood Extraction Kit was used to extract genomic DNA from the blood cell samples. What was sequenced was PBMCs. The origin of this receptor is a female donor in good health and CMV-seronegative. The chain joins TRBV29-1 to TRBJ1-1; no D gene can be assigned with confidence. DNA sequence: TGCAGCGTTGTGGCCAGCACTGAAGCTTTCTTT. This gives the protein CSVVASTEAFF.